These T cell receptor beta chains were read from a single sample in a study of shared clonotypes between healthy human individuals. The repertoire was sequenced with immunoSEQ multiplex PCR; TCRdb's copy has only in-frame clones and lacks some. Of 2 million to 2.5 million clones listed, just under 95% are singletons. The sequenced material came from naive CD4+ T cells from PBMCs. These TCRs come from a man younger than 35 in good health. Some clones in this sample may be carry-over from other donors' samples. Both conserved end residues are part of each CDR3. A D gene is named only where the DNA matches it firmly. Rows give clone size only sometimes, using once, few, many, or a class for an expanded clone.

TRBV7-9	.	TRBD1	TRBJ2-2	CASSVPRGRRHGELFF	TGTGCCAGCAGCGTACCCAGGGGGCGTAGACACGGGGAGCTGTTTTTT
TRBV27	.	TRBD2	TRBJ2-1	CASSLRTSGLHNEQFF	TGTGCCAGCAGTTTACGGACTAGCGGACTACACAATGAGCAGTTCTTC
TRBV9	.	.	TRBJ2-7	CASSPRDRETTYEQYF	TGTGCCAGCAGCCCTCGGGACCGGGAAACTACCTACGAGCAGTACTTC
TRBV6-5	.	.	TRBJ2-7	CASRLAGGRGYEQYF	TGTGCCAGCAGGCTGGCGGGTGGGAGAGGGTACGAGCAGTACTTC
TRBV5-1	.	TRBD1	TRBJ1-2	CASSLDPGQVGPGYTF	TGCGCCAGCAGCTTGGACCCCGGACAGGTGGGACCCGGCTACACCTTC
TRBV28	.	.	TRBJ2-5	CASRGGETQYF	TGTGCGAGCAGGGGCGGAGAGACCCAGTACTTC
TRBV6-5	.	TRBD1	TRBJ2-7	CASSRGTGRPEQYF	TGTGCCAGCAGCCGCGGGACAGGACGGCCGGAGCAGTACTTC
TRBV30	.	.	TRBJ1-2	CAWSVRRRGDGYTF	TGTGCCTGGAGTGTACGGCGTCGAGGGGATGGCTACACCTTC
TRBV6-6	.	TRBD1	TRBJ1-2	CASSMRQGDNYGYTF	TGTGCCAGCAGCATGAGACAGGGGGATAACTATGGCTACACCTTC
TRBV30	once	.	TRBJ2-1	CAWRLAYYNEQFF	TGTGCCTGGAGGCTCGCCTACTACAATGAGCAGTTCTTC
TRBV28	.	TRBD1	TRBJ1-1	CASGYLPGQGSGTEAFF	TGTGCCAGCGGCTACTTACCGGGACAGGGATCTGGGACTGAAGCTTTCTTT
TRBV6-1	.	.	TRBJ1-5	CASTGDDNQPQHF	TGTGCCAGCACAGGGGACGACAATCAGCCCCAGCATTTT
TRBV19	.	.	TRBJ2-3	CASSIDARLRYF	TGTGCCAGTAGTATAGATGCCCGACTCAGGTATTTT
TRBV6-6	.	.	TRBJ2-1	CASSYEGKNYNEQFF	TGTGCCAGCAGTTACGAGGGCAAGAACTACAATGAGCAGTTCTTC
TRBV9	.	.	TRBJ2-1	CASSQGDSYNEQFF	TGTGCCAGCAGCCAGGGTGACAGCTACAATGAGCAGTTCTTC
TRBV5-1	.	TRBD2	TRBJ2-7	CASSLAGGSYEQYF	TGCGCCAGCAGCTTAGCGGGAGGATCCTACGAGCAGTACTTC
TRBV20-1	.	.	TRBJ1-2	CSVPRNYGYTF	TGCAGTGTCCCGAGGAACTATGGCTACACCTTC
TRBV29-1	.	.	TRBJ2-2	CSVEDQERHTGELFF	TGCAGCGTTGAAGATCAGGAGCGACACACCGGGGAGCTGTTTTTT
TRBV5-4	.	.	TRBJ2-7	CASSLSQGINYEQYF	TGTGCCAGCAGCTTGTCACAGGGAATCAACTACGAGCAGTACTTC
TRBV28	once	.	TRBJ1-2	CASSRDTLPGYTF	TGTGCCAGCAGTAGGGACACCCTCCCTGGCTACACCTTC
TRBV7-9	.	.	TRBJ1-5	CASSPQIQTGSGGNQPQHF	TGTGCCAGCAGCCCGCAGATACAGACGGGCAGCGGGGGCAATCAGCCCCAGCATTTT
TRBV7-9	.	.	TRBJ1-4	CASSQLGPTNEKLFF	TGTGCCAGCAGCCAATTGGGCCCAACTAATGAAAAACTGTTTTTT
TRBV7-9	.	.	TRBJ1-1	CASSEKGVTTEAFF	TGTGCCAGCAGCGAAAAGGGGGTAACTACTGAAGCTTTCTTT
TRBV7-9	.	.	TRBJ2-2	CASSLVASSANTGELFF	TGTGCCAGCAGCTTAGTAGCTAGCTCCGCGAACACCGGGGAGCTGTTTTTT
TRBV5-6	.	.	TRBJ2-5	CASSRGGQETQYF	TGTGCCAGCAGCCGCGGAGGGCAAGAGACCCAGTACTTC
TRBV6-1	.	.	TRBJ1-2	CASSDGEHRRFRSNAGYTF	TGTGCCAGCAGTGACGGAGAGCATAGGAGGTTCCGATCGAACGCTGGCTACACCTTC
TRBV28	.	.	TRBJ1-3	CASSLPTGPAIYF	TGTGCCAGCAGTTTACCCACCGGGCCCGCCATATATTTT
TRBV6-5	.	.	TRBJ2-2	CASRGQANTGELFF	TGTGCCAGCCGGGGGCAGGCTAACACCGGGGAGCTGTTTTTT
TRBV7-9	.	.	TRBJ2-2	CASSGGRYTGELFF	TGTGCCAGCAGCGGGGGAAGGTACACCGGGGAGCTGTTTTTT
TRBV5-1	.	TRBD1	TRBJ1-1	CASSLAQGGSSTEAFF	TGCGCCAGCAGCTTGGCCCAGGGGGGCTCCAGCACTGAAGCTTTCTTT
TRBV5-4	.	TRBD2	TRBJ2-1	CASSLGGSLYNEQFF	TGTGCCAGCAGCTTGGGCGGGAGTCTCTACAATGAGCAGTTCTTC
TRBV5-5	.	.	TRBJ1-2	CASSYGPYGYTF	TGTGCCAGCAGCTATGGTCCCTATGGCTACACCTTC
TRBV10-1	.	.	TRBJ2-7	CASSSGGVGGYEQYF	TGCGCCAGCAGTTCGGGCGGCGTTGGGGGCTACGAGCAGTACTTC
TRBV27	.	.	TRBJ2-7	CASSRGNEQYF	TGTGCCAGCAGTCGGGGTAACGAGCAGTACTTC
TRBV5-6	.	.	TRBJ1-1	CASSLGIQGSAIKDTEAFF	TGTGCCAGCAGCTTGGGGATCCAGGGGTCGGCGATTAAGGACACTGAAGCTTTCTTT
TRBV5-1	.	.	TRBJ1-1	CASSLSPGFARSAFF	TGCGCCAGCAGCTTATCTCCAGGATTTGCCCGATCGGCTTTCTTT
TRBV6-1	.	.	TRBJ1-1	CASSAWAGLNEAFF	TGTGCCAGCAGTGCCTGGGCAGGGCTAAATGAAGCTTTCTTT
TRBV7-3	.	.	TRBJ1-2	CASSLRGYTF	TGTGCCAGCAGCTTACGGGGCTACACCTTC
TRBV18	.	.	TRBJ2-5	CASSPASRETQYF	TGTGCCAGCTCACCAGCTAGCCGGGAGACCCAGTACTTC
TRBV28	once	.	TRBJ2-1	CATTSGLVPGPYNEQFF	TGTGCCACCACATCGGGCCTAGTTCCCGGCCCCTACAATGAGCAGTTCTTC
TRBV6-1	.	TRBD2	TRBJ2-7	CASSEAHRLAGAGEQYF	TGTGCCAGCAGTGAAGCGCATCGACTAGCGGGAGCGGGCGAGCAGTACTTC
TRBV10-3	.	.	TRBJ2-1	CAISEFLGGAGSYNEQFF	TGTGCCATCAGTGAGTTCCTTGGTGGCGCTGGGTCCTACAATGAGCAGTTCTTC
TRBV7-2	.	.	TRBJ2-7	CTSSLGVRDEQYF	TGTACCAGCAGCTTAGGTGTGCGGGACGAGCAGTACTTC
TRBV5-6	.	.	TRBJ2-7	CASSFFQSSYEQYF	TGTGCCAGCAGCTTTTTCCAGTCGTCCTACGAGCAGTACTTC
TRBV4-2	.	.	TRBJ2-4	CASSQEAGPWDIQYF	TGTGCCAGCAGCCAAGAGGCCGGGCCATGGGACATTCAGTACTTC
TRBV5-6	.	.	TRBJ2-6	CASSLDSQGVWTNVLTF	TGTGCCAGCAGCTTGGATAGTCAGGGCGTCTGGACCAACGTCCTGACTTTC
TRBV28	.	.	TRBJ2-7	CASSLTQAPSYEQYF	TGTGCCAGCAGTTTAACCCAAGCCCCCTCCTACGAGCAGTACTTC
TRBV9	few	TRBD1	TRBJ1-2	CASSPQGAFHYGYTF	TGTGCCAGCAGCCCACAGGGGGCCTTTCACTATGGCTACACCTTC
TRBV2	.	.	TRBJ2-7	CASSAWSYEQYF	TGTGCCAGCAGTGCATGGTCCTACGAGCAGTACTTC
TRBV7-9	.	TRBD1	TRBJ2-7	CASSSRDSYEQYF	TGTGCCAGCAGCTCCCGGGACAGCTACGAGCAGTACTTC
TRBV28	.	.	TRBJ2-5	CASSLLHQETQYF	TGTGCCAGCAGTTTATTACACCAAGAGACCCAGTACTTC
TRBV7-2	once	.	TRBJ2-1	CASSLTRSNYNEQFF	TGTGCCAGCAGCTTAACCCGCTCAAACTACAATGAGCAGTTCTTC
TRBV11-2	once	TRBD2	TRBJ2-1	CASSLASGASGSLDNEQFF	TGTGCCAGCAGCTTAGCCTCTGGGGCTAGCGGGAGTTTAGACAATGAGCAGTTCTTC
TRBV7-2	.	TRBD2	TRBJ2-3	CASSLGTSGTRGHTQYF	TGTGCCAGCAGCTTAGGGACTAGCGGGACCAGGGGGCATACGCAGTATTTT